This T cell receptor (beta chain) appears in the sequencing data of a study of blood T cell repertoires in COVID-19. Across the whole study: The United States, Italy and Spain provided the acute and convalescent COVID-19 samples. PBMCs, B-cell-depleted T cells, or T cells provided the cDNA or gDNA that made up the material.

The V gene's germline CDR1 is KGHDR and CDR2 SFDVKD. The CDR3 has 15 residues. Trimming took 7 bases from V and 6 from J; bases not matched to a gene: 14. Per the original methods: By means of reference gene primer amplification, nucleated cell counts were estimated. TCRdb's copy holds only in-frame clones and misses some; the assay was immunoSEQ multiplex PCR. V, J and clone size are those of that table, while D and trimming were read from the DNA. Seen here are approximately 85,000 clones, roughly 88% observed once, and the top ten hold around 0.97%. This chain connects TRBV24-1 to TRBJ2-7, with 7 nucleotides matching TRBD2. Sequenced input: peripheral blood. This clonotype originated in a woman aged 45-59 years in a cohort sampled during active COVID-19. This CDR3 reads CATSPSGRELGEQYF. CDR3 bases: TGTGCCACCAGCCCCTCAGGGCGGGAGCTAGGCGAGCAGTACTTC.